This paragraph covers one TCR beta chain sequence. Its target is not known. TCRdb itself ran the 5' RACE reads through MiXCR, one entry per CDR3 protein. The sample holds roughly 160,000 distinct CDR3 sequences, around 7% seen once. This sample was taken from a study of T cells after yellow fever vaccination. Overall study: Low-cell-number fractions underwent preparation using SMART-Seq v4 Ultra Low Input.

Study results and limitations: A minor fraction of clonotypes spanned both CD4 and CD8 compartments. Researchers report a weaker secondary response that nonetheless peaked faster, day 5 versus 15.

From germline, CDR1 is ENHRY and CDR2 SYGVKD. V was clipped by 6 bases and J by 0 bases, with 8 bases between them. This CDR3 contains 13 residues. The TCR originated in a man in his late teens or twenties who received the YFV17D yellow fever vaccine. J is TRBJ1-1 and V is TRBV10-3; D is ambiguous. The specimen comprised CD4+ T cells sorted from PBMCs, sampled 4 to 6 days after the first yellow fever vaccination. CDR3 amino acids: CAIRIQLNTEAFF. The DNA for the CDR3 is TGTGCCATCAGGATACAGTTGAACACTGAAGCTTTCTTT.